A single sample is the source of the 10 T cell receptor beta chains below, sequenced in a study of cytomegalovirus exposure and HLA in healthy donors. PCR employed 60 Vbeta and 13 Jbeta primers. TCRdb's copy holds only in-frame clones and misses some; the assay was immunoSEQ multiplex PCR. This specimen shows approximately 110,000 clones; the ten leading clones hold roughly 2.5%. Sequencing was carried out using PBMCs. Receptor source: a man aged 25 to 40 in good health and CMV-seronegative.

The CDR3 loop reads CASTVETGGMNTEAFF. The CDR3 bases are TGCGCCAGCACCGTGGAGACAGGGGGAATGAACACTGAAGCTTTCTTT. The chain joins TRBV10-2 to TRBJ1-1; 9 nucleotides match TRBD1. This CDR3 has 16 amino acids. CDR1 is WSHSY, CDR2 SAAADI, per germline. Trimming at V came to 7 bases and at J to 0 bases, leaving 9 bases not matched to a gene.

The chain links TRBV7-9 to TRBJ1-6; 8 bases match TRBD1. The V gene end was trimmed by 5 bases and the J gene end by 7 bases; junction bases not matched to a gene: 7. CDR3 length equals 15 residues. Germline V CDR1 and CDR2: SEHNR, FQNEAQ (reference sequence). The CDR3 is CASSLVGQANSPLHF. DNA for the CDR3: TGTGCCAGCAGCCTGGTGGGACAGGCCAATTCACCCCTCCACTTT.

The chain uses TRBV5-6 and TRBJ1-1; the D is unclear. Deletions cut 0 bases from V and 1 base from J, with 10 bases between. Germline lookup yields CDR1 SGHDT and CDR2 YYEEEE. The CDR3 has 15 residues. DNA for the CDR3: TGTGCCAGCAGCTTGGCGTCGGGGTCGAACACTGAAGCTTTCTTT. Encoded protein: CASSLASGSNTEAFF.

The V call is TRBV10-3, the J call TRBJ2-7; 9 nucleotides align to TRBD1. The germline V gene has CDR1 ENHRY and CDR2 SYGVKD. The CDR3 spans 14 residues. The V and J ends lost 6 bases and 2 bases, in that order; junction bases with no gene match: 5. The CDR3 DNA reads TGTGCCATCAGATCACAGGGGGCCGCCTACGAGCAGTACTTC. It yields the protein CAIRSQGAAYEQYF.

The chain joins TRBV4-2 to TRBJ2-7, with 9 bases that match TRBD2. With 0 bases clipped from V and 7 bases from J, the junction kept 10 bases outside the gene matches. Germline values: CDR1 LGHNA, CDR2 YNFKEQ. The CDR3 runs 16 residues. This chain's CDR3 is CASSQDGVAGVSEQYF. In DNA form, the CDR3 reads TGTGCCAGCAGCCAAGACGGGGTAGCGGGAGTGTCTGAGCAGTACTTC.

The rearrangement joins TRBV15 to TRBJ1-3; tentatively, D is TRBD1 (5 bases). The CDR3 runs 15 residues. Germline V gene sequence: CDR1 LNHNV, CDR2 YYDKDF (reference sequence). V lost 1 base, J lost 3 bases, and 10 bases lay in between. CDR3 nucleotide sequence: TGTGCCACCAGCAGAGGTGGGCAGGGTGGAAACACCATATATTTT. It is translated as CATSRGGQGGNTIYF.

The gene calls are TRBV9 and TRBJ2-7; 7 bases are a match to TRBD1. The germline V gene has CDR1 SGDLS and CDR2 YYNGEE. Germline trimming cut 0 bases from V and 0 bases from J; bases unmatched to any gene: 3. CDR3 length equals 15 residues. CDR3 protein: CASSVEGTASYEQYF. The DNA for the CDR3 is TGTGCCAGCAGCGTAGAAGGGACAGCCTCCTACGAGCAGTACTTC.

Comment on this clone: Germline and junction disagree at one end, which may indicate a read error. This chain connects TRBV7-7 to TRBJ2-1; 8 positions match TRBD1. CDR1 and CDR2 (germline): SSHAT, FNYEAQ (reference sequence). There are 15 residues in the CDR3. The CDR3 bases are TGTGCTAGCAGCAGGGGGCTCCACGGGATCAATGAGCAGTTCTTC. It specifies CASSRGLHGINEQFF.

V gene TRBV7-2 combines with J gene TRBJ2-3, with a tentative D call TRBD2 (5 bases). Germline V lookup: CDR1 SGHTA, CDR2 FQGNSA. Trimming took 5 bases from V and 2 from J, leaving 20 bases between them. The CDR3 sequence is 17 residues long. In DNA form, the CDR3 reads TGTGCCAGCAGCCCGCCCCCTAGCTCCCTTGTCACAGATACGCAGTATTTT. This translates into CASSPPPSSLVTDTQYF.

The chain is built from TRBV19 and TRBJ2-1, with 9 bases lining up with TRBD2. Germline V gene data show CDR1 as LNHDA and CDR2 as SQIVND (reference sequence). This CDR3 is built from 17 residues. With 7 bases clipped from V and 0 bases from J, the junction kept 10 bases outside the gene matches. The CDR3 loop is CASNEPSGISSYNEQFF. CDR3 DNA sequence: TGTGCCAGTAATGAACCTAGCGGGATCAGCTCCTACAATGAGCAGTTCTTC.